This T cell receptor beta chain was profiled in a study of tumor and adjacent non-tumor tissue in lung cancer. Study details: Aged about 31 to 76 years, patients included fewer than 11 men and roughly 5 women with stage I to III disease.

Whole-study findings and limits: Tumor TCR diversity, when higher, was linked to shorter survival.

This clonotype was counted at least ten times. Its antigen is not identified. The template was RNA from unsorted bulk tissue. This non-tumor lung sample came from over 3 cm beyond the tumor edge. Between August and November 2014, newly diagnosed, chemotherapy-naive lung cancer patients underwent thoracic surgery in China. Germline CDR1 and CDR2: SQVTM and ANQGSEA. The length of the CDR3 is 13 residues. V lost 4 bases to trimming and J lost 4 bases, with 11 bases between them. TCRbeta libraries were built with three rounds of nested PCR, modified from ARM-PCR. MiXCR, run by TCRdb on the multiplex PCR reads, gives a single entry per CDR3 protein. The top ten clones hold over 15% of a sample with around 99,000 distinct CDR3 sequences, about 61% of them seen once.

The sequencing input was distant non-tumor lung tissue. This clonotype originated in a man aged 55 to 70 with non-small cell lung cancer. The gene calls are TRBV29-1 and TRBJ1-3; D gene unclear. The DNA for the CDR3 is TGCAGCGTTGCCGCCCCCGCAGGAAACACCATATATTTT. Translated, it gives CSVAAPAGNTIYF.